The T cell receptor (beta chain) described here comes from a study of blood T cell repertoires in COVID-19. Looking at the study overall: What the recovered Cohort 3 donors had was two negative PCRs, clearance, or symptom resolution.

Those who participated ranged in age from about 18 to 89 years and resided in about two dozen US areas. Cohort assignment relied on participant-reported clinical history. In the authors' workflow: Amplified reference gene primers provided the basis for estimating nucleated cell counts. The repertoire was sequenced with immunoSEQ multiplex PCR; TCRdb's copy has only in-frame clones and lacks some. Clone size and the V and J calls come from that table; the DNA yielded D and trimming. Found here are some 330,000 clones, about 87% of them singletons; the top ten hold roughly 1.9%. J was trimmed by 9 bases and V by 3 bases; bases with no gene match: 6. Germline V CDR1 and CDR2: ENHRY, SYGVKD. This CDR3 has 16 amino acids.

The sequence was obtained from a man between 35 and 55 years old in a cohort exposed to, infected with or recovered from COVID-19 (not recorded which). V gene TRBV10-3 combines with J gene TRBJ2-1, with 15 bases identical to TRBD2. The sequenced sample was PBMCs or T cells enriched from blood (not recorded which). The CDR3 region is CAISDWTSGRAAEQFF. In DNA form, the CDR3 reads TGTGCCATCAGTGATTGGACTAGCGGGAGGGCCGCTGAGCAGTTCTTC.